Listed here is a single T cell receptor beta chain. The data stem from a study of blood T cell repertoires in COVID-19. TCRdb's table, derived via immunoSEQ multiplex PCR, lists solely in-frame clones and lacks some. The table lists tens of thousands of clones, approximately 92% of them singletons, with roughly 28% in the top ten. The CDR3 runs 12 residues. V was pared by 5 bases and J by 9 bases, with 14 bases between. Germline-derived CDR1 and CDR2 are SEHNR and FQNEAQ (reference sequence). The TCR comes from a man older than 75 with acute or convalescent COVID-19. V and J are TRBV7-9 and TRBJ2-7, with D possibly TRBD2 on 7 matching bases. The sequenced sample consisted of peripheral blood. This CDR3 is CASSLGGGTQYF. The DNA for the CDR3 is TGTGCCAGCAGCCTGGGGGGGGGCACGCAGTACTTC.